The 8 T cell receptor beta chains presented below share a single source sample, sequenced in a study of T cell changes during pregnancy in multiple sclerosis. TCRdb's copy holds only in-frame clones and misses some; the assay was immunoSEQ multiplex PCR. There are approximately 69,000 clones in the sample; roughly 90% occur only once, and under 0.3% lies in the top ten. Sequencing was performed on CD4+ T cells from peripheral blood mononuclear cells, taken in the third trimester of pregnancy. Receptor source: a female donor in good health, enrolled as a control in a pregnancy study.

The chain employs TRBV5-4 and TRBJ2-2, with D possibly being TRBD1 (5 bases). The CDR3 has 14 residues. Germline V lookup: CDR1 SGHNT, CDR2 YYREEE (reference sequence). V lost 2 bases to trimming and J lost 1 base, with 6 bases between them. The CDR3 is CASSFGQNTGELFF. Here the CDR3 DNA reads TGTGCCAGCAGCTTCGGACAGAACACCGGGGAGCTGTTTTTT.

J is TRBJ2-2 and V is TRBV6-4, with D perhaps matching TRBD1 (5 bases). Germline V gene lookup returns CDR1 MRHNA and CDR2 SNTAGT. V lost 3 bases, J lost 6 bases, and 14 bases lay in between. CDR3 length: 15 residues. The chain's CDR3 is CASSEGFGAPGELFF. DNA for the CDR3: TGTGCCAGCAGTGAGGGGTTTGGGGCGCCCGGGGAGCTGTTTTTT.

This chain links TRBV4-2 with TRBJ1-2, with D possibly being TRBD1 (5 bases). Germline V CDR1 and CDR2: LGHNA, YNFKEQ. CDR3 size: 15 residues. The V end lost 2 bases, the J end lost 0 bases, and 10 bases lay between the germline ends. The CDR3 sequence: CASSQRGEANYGYTF. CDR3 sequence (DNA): TGTGCCAGCAGCCAACGAGGGGAGGCTAACTATGGCTACACCTTC.

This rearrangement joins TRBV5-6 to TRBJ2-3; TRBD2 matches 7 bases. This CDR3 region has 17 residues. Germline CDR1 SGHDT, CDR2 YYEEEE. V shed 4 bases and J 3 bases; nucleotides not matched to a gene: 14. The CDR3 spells CASSENVGGLGTDTQYF. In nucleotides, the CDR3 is TGTGCCAGCAGCGAGAATGTCGGGGGGTTGGGAACAGATACGCAGTATTTT.

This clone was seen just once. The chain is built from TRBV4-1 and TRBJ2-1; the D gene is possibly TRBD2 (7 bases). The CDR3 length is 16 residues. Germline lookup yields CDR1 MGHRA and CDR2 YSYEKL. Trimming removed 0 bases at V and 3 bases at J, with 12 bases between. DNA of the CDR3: TGCGCCAGCAGCCAAGAAGGGGGGGTGATCTACAATGAGCAGTTCTTC. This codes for CASSQEGGVIYNEQFF.

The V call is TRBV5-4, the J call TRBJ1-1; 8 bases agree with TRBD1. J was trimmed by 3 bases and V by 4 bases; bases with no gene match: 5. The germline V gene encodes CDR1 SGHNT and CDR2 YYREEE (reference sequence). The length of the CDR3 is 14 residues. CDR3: CASSDTGGDTEAFF. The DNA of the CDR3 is TGTGCCAGCAGCGACACAGGGGGGGACACTGAAGCTTTCTTT.

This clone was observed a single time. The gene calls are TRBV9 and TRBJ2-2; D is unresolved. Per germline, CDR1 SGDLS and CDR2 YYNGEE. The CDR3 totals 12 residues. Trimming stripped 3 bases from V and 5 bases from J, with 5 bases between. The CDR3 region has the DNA TGTGCCAGCAGCGCACAAACCGGGGAGCTGTTTTTT. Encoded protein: CASSAQTGELFF.

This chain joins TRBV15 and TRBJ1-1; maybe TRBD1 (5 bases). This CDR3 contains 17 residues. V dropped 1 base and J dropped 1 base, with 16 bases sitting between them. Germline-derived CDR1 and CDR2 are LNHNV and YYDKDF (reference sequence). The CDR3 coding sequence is TGTGCCACCAGCAGAGGATTGGCAGGGCAGACGAACACTGAAGCTTTCTTT. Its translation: CATSRGLAGQTNTEAFF.